These 30 T cell receptor beta chains came from one sample sequenced in a study of response to subunit inactivated influenza vaccine. TCRdb re-called the RT-PCR reads with MiXCR, one entry per CDR3 protein. The table includes about 700,000 distinct CDR3 sequences, roughly 14% detected once. The sequences come from PBMCs from blood, collected roughly 13 days after vaccination. The receptor source for this set is a man in his forties or fifties who received an inactivated influenza vaccine.

This clonotype was counted only a few times. The CDR3 loop reads CASSLVAGAQDTQYF. CDR3 bases: TGTGCCAGCAGCTTAGTAGCGGGAGCGCAAGATACGCAGTATTTT. The V gene is TRBV11-1, the J gene TRBJ2-3, with 9 bases fitting TRBD2. The CDR3 covers 15 residues. The V segment lost 1 base and the J segment 5 bases; nucleotides outside the gene matches: 4. In germline, CDR1 is SGHAT, CDR2 FQDESV (reference sequence).

The chain combines TRBV14 with TRBJ2-2; D not resolved. Germline V lookup: CDR1 SGHDN, CDR2 FVKESK. The CDR3 consists of 12 residues. Trimming stripped 3 bases from V and 7 bases from J, with 6 bases between. This CDR3 is CASSQVVGELFF. DNA for the CDR3: TGTGCCAGCAGCCAGGTTGTCGGGGAGCTGTTTTTT.

This clonotype occurred many times. The genes are TRBV28 and TRBJ2-4, with a possible D match to TRBD1 (6 bases). The length of the CDR3 is 15 residues. The ends were cut back, 6 bases at V and 2 bases at J, with 14 bases in the middle. CDR1 and CDR2 from the germline V gene are MDHEN and SYDVKM. The CDR3 DNA follows: TGTGCCAGCAGAGGACAGAGCCCTACCAAAAACATTCAGTACTTC. This translates into CASRGQSPTKNIQYF. The variable domain in full, completed from reference TRBV28 and TRBJ2-4, reads DVKVTQSSRYLVKRTGEKVFLECVQDMDHENMFWYRQDPGLGLRLIYFSYDVKMKEKGDIPEGYSVSREKKERFSLILESASTNQTSMYLCASRGQSPTKNIQYFGAGTRLSVL.

This chain joins TRBV27 and TRBJ2-3; 10 bases align to TRBD1. This CDR3 region has 12 residues. The V gene's germline CDR1 is MNHEY and CDR2 SMNVEV (reference sequence). The ends lost 5 bases at V and 12 bases at J; junction bases unmatched: 5. The CDR3 region has the DNA TGTGCCAGCAGTCCGGGGACAGGGGATCAGTATTTT. Translated: CASSPGTGDQYF.

J is TRBJ2-2 and V is TRBV19; D is uncertain. V was pared by 4 bases and J by 0 bases, with 9 bases between. The CDR3 contains 15 residues. The germline gives CDR1 LNHDA, CDR2 SQIVND (reference sequence). The CDR3 nucleotides read TGTGCCAGTAGTAAGGCTGCCGCGAACACCGGGGAGCTGTTTTTT. Amino acid sequence: CASSKAAANTGELFF.

The chain carries TRBV9 and TRBJ2-1; D is tentatively TRBD1 or TRBD2 (5 bases each). V was pared by 0 bases and J by 3 bases, with 13 bases between. There are 16 residues in the CDR3. Germline CDR1 reads SGDLS; CDR2 reads YYNGEE. The CDR3 protein is CASSVGQGVGYNEQFF. In DNA form, the CDR3 reads TGTGCCAGCAGCGTAGGTCAGGGAGTCGGCTACAATGAGCAGTTCTTC.

This sequence joins TRBV20-1 and TRBJ2-4; D remains ambiguous. Germline CDR1 reads DFQATT; CDR2 reads SNEGSKA (reference sequence). CDR3 length: 13 amino acids. Trimming pared 6 bases from V and 2 bases from J, leaving 11 bases between. The CDR3 sequence: CSAADVTKNIQYF. The CDR3 coding sequence is TGCAGTGCCGCGGACGTAACCAAAAACATTCAGTACTTC.

The J gene is TRBJ2-7, the V gene TRBV11-2; 7 bases fit TRBD1. CDR3 size: 15 residues. The J segment lost 1 base and the V segment lost 5 bases, leaving 8 bases of the junction unmatched. Germline lookup yields CDR1 SGHAT and CDR2 FQNNGV. The CDR3 spells CASSLRDSESYEQYF. CDR3 bases: TGTGCCAGCAGCCTCCGGGACAGCGAATCCTACGAGCAGTACTTC.

This clonotype was seen more than once but under ten times. The rearrangement uses TRBV4-1 and TRBJ2-1; D possibly corresponds to TRBD1 (5 bases). The CDR3 consists of 15 residues. The germline V and J ends were trimmed by 0 bases and 7 bases, with 13 bases remaining between them. Looked up from germline, CDR1 is MGHRA and CDR2 is YSYEKL. The CDR3 sequence: CASSQEKQGFNEQFF. In DNA, the CDR3 is TGCGCCAGCAGCCAAGAAAAGCAGGGTTTTAATGAGCAGTTCTTC.

This chain joins TRBV24-1 and TRBJ2-1; TRBD2 agrees at 7 bases. CDR3 length equals 16 residues. Germline-derived CDR1 and CDR2 are KGHDR and SFDVKD. V shed 4 bases and J 4 bases; nucleotides not matched to a gene: 9. The DNA for the CDR3 is TGTGCCACCAGTGACCCGACTAGCACAGATTACAATGAGCAGTTCTTC. Translated: CATSDPTSTDYNEQFF.

The chain is built from TRBV6-2 or TRBV6-3 and TRBJ2-3; D remains unclear. Germline V gene sequence: CDR1 MNHEY, CDR2 SVGEGT. The CDR3 runs to 11 residues. The ends were cut back, 2 bases at V and 14 bases at J, with 11 bases in the middle. DNA for the CDR3: TGTGCCAGCAGTTACGGAACCGTACCGTATTTT. Its protein product is CASSYGTVPYF.

The table lists this clonotype with a few counts. The chain is built from TRBV9 and TRBJ2-7; a possible D gene is TRBD1 (6 bases). There are 15 residues in the CDR3. Deletions cut 7 bases from V and 4 bases from J, with 21 bases between. Germline CDR1 and CDR2: SGDLS and YYNGEE. This CDR3 reads CASEGRGMGVYEQYF. Written as DNA, the CDR3 is TGTGCCAGCGAGGGAAGGGGGATGGGGGTGTACGAGCAGTACTTC.

J is TRBJ2-2 and V is TRBV28, with a tentative D call TRBD1 (5 bases). The CDR3 loop spans 16 amino acids. The germline V and J ends were trimmed by 0 bases and 2 bases, with 10 bases remaining between them. CDR1 is MDHEN, CDR2 SYDVKM, per germline. This CDR3 reads CASSLWVTANTGELFF. The CDR3 DNA is TGTGCCAGCAGTTTATGGGTGACAGCCAACACCGGGGAGCTGTTTTTT.

This clonotype has ten or more counts. This sequence joins TRBV24-1 and TRBJ2-3; 9 bases fit TRBD1. The CDR3 runs to 16 residues. The ends lost 4 bases at V and 6 bases at J; junction bases unmatched: 10. CDR1 is KGHDR, CDR2 SFDVKD, per germline. CDR3 in amino acids: CATSDRPRTGEDTQYF. CDR3 DNA sequence: TGTGCCACCAGTGACAGACCTCGGACAGGGGAGGATACGCAGTATTTT.

This clonotype was picked up a small number of times. The rearrangement links TRBV7-2 to TRBJ2-5; 10 bases are shared with TRBD2. Trimming at V came to 5 bases and at J to 5 bases, leaving 8 bases not matched to a gene. The length of the CDR3 is 15 residues. Per the germline V gene, CDR1 is SGHTA and CDR2 is FQGNSA. CDR3 DNA: TGTGCCAGCAGCCCCCCGGGACTAGCGTCGGAGACCCAGTACTTC. Protein: CASSPPGLASETQYF.

The rearrangement joins TRBV5-1 to TRBJ2-5; no clear D. Germline V gene sequence: CDR1 SGHRS, CDR2 YFSETQ. V was pared by 7 bases and J by 1 base, with 5 bases between. This CDR3 comprises 11 residues. CDR3 nucleotides: TGCGCCAGCTATGCCCAAGAGACCCAGTACTTC. Its translation: CASYAQETQYF.

The chain employs TRBV3-1 and TRBJ2-7; TRBD2 agrees at 10 bases. V shed 2 bases, J shed 2 bases, and the junction held 9 bases outside the gene matches. CDR3 size: 17 residues. Germline assignment: CDR1 LGHDT and CDR2 YNNKEL (reference sequence). The CDR3 nucleotides are TGTGCCAGCAGCCAACTGGGACTAGCGCGACAGACCTACGAGCAGTACTTC. Translation gives CASSQLGLARQTYEQYF.

This clonotype has just a few counts. J is TRBJ1-1 and V is TRBV12-3 or TRBV12-4, with TRBD1 identical over 8 bases. The ends lost 5 bases at V and 9 bases at J; junction bases unmatched: 8. The CDR3 spans 13 residues. CDR3 protein: CASSRQGWEKAFF. The CDR3 nucleotides are TGTGCCAGCAGTCGACAGGGGTGGGAGAAAGCTTTCTTT.

The chain couples TRBV18 to TRBJ2-7, with D unclear. The CDR3 runs to 15 residues. The V end lost 6 bases, the J end lost 6 bases, and 21 bases lay between the germline ends. CDR1 KGHSH and CDR2 LQKENI come from the germline V gene. The CDR3 loop reads CASSPFDLPTGEQYF. The DNA for the CDR3 is TGTGCCAGCTCCCCATTTGACCTTCCAACGGGCGAGCAGTACTTC.

There are a few counts of this clonotype. The chain carries TRBV7-9 and TRBJ2-5; 8 bases align to TRBD1. The CDR3 is made up of 15 amino acids. Per the germline V gene, CDR1 is SEHNR and CDR2 is FQNEAQ (reference sequence). The V segment lost 3 bases and the J segment 5 bases; nucleotides outside the gene matches: 8. The CDR3 sequence: CASSLPAGGPETQYF. The CDR3 bases are TGTGCCAGCAGCTTGCCTGCAGGGGGCCCCGAGACCCAGTACTTC.

The J gene is TRBJ2-1, the V gene TRBV11-3; tentatively, D is TRBD2 (5 bases). V was pared by 6 bases and J by 5 bases, with 14 bases between. This CDR3 has 14 amino acids. Germline CDR1 and CDR2: SGHNT and YENEEA. The CDR3 is CASSGLTYDNEQFF. The CDR3 coding sequence is TGTGCCAGCAGTGGACTTACGTACGACAATGAGCAGTTCTTC. The variable domain in full, completed from reference TRBV11-3 and TRBJ2-1, reads EAGVVQSPRYKIIEKKQPVAFWCNPISGHNTLYWYLQNLGQGPELLIRYENEEAVDDSQLPKDRFSAERLKGVDSTLKIQPAELGDSAVYLCASSGLTYDNEQFFGPGTRLTVL.

J is TRBJ2-3 and V is TRBV7-9; D is unclear. The CDR3 contains 14 residues. Per the germline V gene, CDR1 is SEHNR and CDR2 is FQNEAQ (reference sequence). Deletions cut 5 bases from V and 0 bases from J, with 9 bases between. This CDR3 reads CASSASTSTDTQYF. CDR3 coding DNA: TGTGCCAGCAGCGCTAGTACTAGCACAGATACGCAGTATTTT. The whole variable domain, filled in from reference TRBV7-9 and TRBJ2-3, reads DTGVSQNPRHKITKRGQNVTFRCDPISEHNRLYWYRQTLGQGPEFLTYFQNEAQLEKSRLLSDRFSAERPKGSFSTLEIQRTEQGDSAMYLCASSASTSTDTQYFGPGTRLTVL.

This clonotype was seen a handful of times. The J gene is TRBJ1-1, the V gene TRBV6-2 or TRBV6-3, with D possibly TRBD1 on 6 matching bases. V was pared by 7 bases and J by 4 bases, with 25 bases between. The CDR3 is 17 residues long. Germline CDR1 and CDR2: MNHEY and SVGEGT. CDR3 region: CASTLRNIGTSITEAFF. CDR3 DNA sequence: TGTGCCAGCACCCTTAGGAATATCGGGACATCAATCACTGAAGCTTTCTTT.

This clonotype was counted a few times. CDR3 DNA: TGTGCCACCCGGGGCAGCGAGAGCCTGCGCTACACCTTC. This gives the protein CATRGSESLRYTF. V is TRBV3-1 and J is TRBJ1-2; D may be TRBD1 (5 bases). Germline V gene data show CDR1 as LGHDT and CDR2 as YNNKEL (reference sequence). The germline V and J ends were trimmed by 10 bases and 9 bases, with 21 bases remaining between them. This CDR3 has 13 residues.

A few counts support this clonotype. V gene TRBV20-1 combines with J gene TRBJ2-2; the D is unclear. In germline, CDR1 is DFQATT, CDR2 SNEGSKA (reference sequence). Trimming removed 0 bases from V and 2 bases from J, with 10 bases in between. The CDR3 totals 15 residues. The CDR3 is CSAREGKTNTGELFF. Written as DNA, the CDR3 is TGCAGTGCTAGAGAAGGGAAGACCAACACCGGGGAGCTGTTTTTT.

In its sample, this clonotype was seen many times. This chain connects TRBV5-1 to TRBJ2-1, with 8 bases lining up with TRBD2. Germline CDR1 is SGHRS and CDR2 is YFSETQ. This CDR3 region has 15 residues. Trimming at V came to 2 bases and at J to 7 bases, leaving 8 bases not matched to a gene. Written as DNA, the CDR3 is TGCGCCAGCAGCTTAATAAGGCGGGGGGCGAATGAGCAGTTCTTC. Translating gives CASSLIRRGANEQFF.

In this sample, this clonotype turned up a few times. The chain recombines TRBV12-3 or TRBV12-4 with TRBJ2-5; 8 bases line up with TRBD1. The V gene end was trimmed by 6 bases and the J gene end by 2 bases; junction bases not matched to a gene: 5. The CDR3 consists of 14 residues. CDR3 nucleotides: TGTGCCAGCAGAAGGGACAGGAGACAAGAGACCCAGTACTTC. Its translation is CASRRDRRQETQYF.

The J gene is TRBJ2-2, the V gene TRBV7-2; 10 bases map to TRBD2. The germline gives CDR1 SGHTA, CDR2 FQGNSA. After removal of 5 bases from V and 5 bases from J, the junction contained 8 bases not matched to a gene. CDR3 length: 16 amino acids. The CDR3: CASSPWGSGRTGELFF. The CDR3 coding sequence is TGTGCCAGCAGCCCATGGGGTAGCGGGAGGACCGGGGAGCTGTTTTTT.

This clonotype appeared a few times. The chain joins TRBV6-2 or TRBV6-3 to TRBJ2-5; D ambiguous. There are 12 residues in the CDR3. The V end lost 6 bases, the J end lost 0 bases, and 5 bases lay between the germline ends. Germline V lookup: CDR1 MNHEY, CDR2 SVGEGT. DNA for the CDR3: TGTGCCAGCAGAGACTACCAAGAGACCCAGTACTTC. It yields the protein CASRDYQETQYF.

This sequence joins TRBV4-1 and TRBJ1-2; TRBD1 agrees at 11 bases. The germline gives CDR1 MGHRA, CDR2 YSYEKL. The CDR3 totals 15 residues. J gave up 6 bases and V 6 bases, and 9 bases lay outside the gene matches. CDR3 sequence (DNA): TGCGCCAGCAGTCCCTTAGGGACAGGGGGTAATGGCTACACCTTC. Its translation: CASSPLGTGGNGYTF.